The present TCR beta chain was sequenced within a study of beta chain features in type 1 diabetes. The CDR3 totals 15 residues. Germline assignment: CDR1 SNHLY and CDR2 FYNNEI. Trimming cost V 6 bases and J 6 bases; bases outside gene matches: 11. Findings of the study overall: Type 1 diabetes patients had TCRB CDR3s that were shorter (moderately but significantly so) in all four CD4+ subsets.

Of the isolated RNA, all was reverse transcribed, and so the sequenced material was expressed TCRB transcripts. This table comes from immunoSEQ multiplex PCR, and its TCRdb copy is limited to in-frame clones, with some not included. Seen here are under 400,000 clones, 14% observed once, and the top ten hold more than 6.5%. About this clone itself: Its antigen remains unknown.

The genes are TRBV2 and TRBJ1-1, with 9 bases aligning to TRBD1. This sequence originates from a man aged 25-45 years in good health. The sample comprised central memory CD4+ T cells from blood. DNA of the CDR3: TGTGCCAGCAGCCCCGGGACAGGGAGTTTTTCTGAAGCTTTCTTT. Translated, it gives CASSPGTGSFSEAFF.